The 18 T cell receptor beta chains listed next were all sequenced from one sample in a study of T cells in Graves' hyperthyroidism and ophthalmopathy. The CDR3 regions of TCR beta were amplified from RNA transcripts. The TCR CDR3 first-round RT-PCR relied on the HTBI primer set. TCRdb re-derived calls from the multiplex PCR reads in MiXCR, one entry per CDR3 protein. The sample consists of roughly 170,000 distinct CDR3 sequences, about 9% of them appearing once. Material: blood. The receptors here all came from a woman between 18 and 30 years old with Graves' hyperthyroidism that later progressed to Graves' ophthalmopathy.

This clonotype was counted at least ten times. This rearrangement joins TRBV2 to TRBJ1-1; unclear D gene. CDR3 length: 13 amino acids. Germline assignment: CDR1 SNHLY and CDR2 FYNNEI. V was trimmed by 7 bases and J by 2 bases, leaving 11 bases between them. CDR3: CASTNMKNTEAFF. Here the CDR3 DNA reads TGTGCCAGCACCAACATGAAAAACACTGAAGCTTTCTTT. Filled out from reference TRBV2 and TRBJ1-1, the complete variable domain reads EPEVTQTPSHQVTQMGQEVILRCVPISNHLYFYWYRQILGQKVEFLVSFYNNEISEKSEIFDDQFSVERPDGSNFTLKIRSTKLEDSAMYFCASTNMKNTEAFFGQGTRLTVV.

In its sample, this clonotype was seen a few times. A much larger clone differs by one base, so this may be a read error. This chain joins TRBV20-1 and TRBJ1-2, with D unresolved. This CDR3 region has 13 residues. Germline CDR1 is DFQATT and CDR2 is SNEGSKA (reference sequence). The CDR3 coding sequence is TGCAGTGCTCTCCGGGTTACGAACTATGACTACACCTTC. This sequence encodes CSALRVTNYDYTF.

The rearrangement links TRBV4-1 to TRBJ1-6; D not certain. The V end lost 2 bases, the J end lost 8 bases, and 7 bases lay between the germline ends. Germline V gives CDR1 MGHRA, CDR2 YSYEKL. This CDR3 is 13 amino acids long. The CDR3 coding sequence is TGCGCCAGCAGCCAACCGGATTATTCACCCCTCCACTTT. It is translated as CASSQPDYSPLHF.

This clonotype was seen at least ten times. CDR3 loop: CASSLKPSSGSLTYYYYEQYF. In DNA, the CDR3 is TGCGCCAGCAGCTTAAAGCCCTCTAGCGGGAGTTTAACCTACTACTACTACGAGCAGTACTTC. The rearrangement links TRBV5-1 to TRBJ2-7, with 10 bases fitting TRBD2. Germline CDR1 SGHRS, CDR2 YFSETQ. The CDR3 runs 21 residues. V was clipped by 2 bases and J by 3 bases; unmatched bases: 23.

This clonotype was counted at least ten times. The chain carries TRBV12-5 and TRBJ2-2; the D gene is possibly TRBD2 (6 bases). The V and J ends lost 10 bases and 7 bases respectively, with 13 bases between them. Per the germline V gene, CDR1 is LGHNT and CDR2 is FRNRAP. This CDR3 is built from 12 residues. CDR3 amino acids: CATRRAVGELFF. The CDR3 DNA reads TGTGCTACCAGGAGGGCCGTCGGGGAGCTGTTTTTT.

This clonotype was seen many times. J is TRBJ2-1 and V is TRBV29-1; 14 bases agree with TRBD2. This CDR3 contains 17 residues. V lost 6 bases, J lost 6 bases, and 13 bases stayed unmatched. Germline V CDR1 and CDR2: SQVTM, ANQGSEA. CDR3 DNA: TGCAGCGTCGCCGGGACTAGCGGGAGCCCCACTGCCAATGAGCAGTTCTTC. Its translation is CSVAGTSGSPTANEQFF.

This clonotype was counted between two and nine times. This chain uses TRBV30 with TRBJ1-2; D remains ambiguous. The CDR3 has 14 amino acids. V gave up 0 bases and J gave up 6 bases, with 14 bases separating them. Germline lookup yields CDR1 GTSNPN and CDR2 SVGIG (reference sequence). For the CDR3, the DNA is TGTGCCTGGAGTGTAGGAGGGAGTTCGGATGGCTACACCTTC. It is translated as CAWSVGGSSDGYTF.

About this clonotype: This may come from a read error, since a much larger clone is one base off. V is TRBV19 and J is TRBJ2-7; D is uncertain. Germline values: CDR1 LNHDA, CDR2 SQIVND (reference sequence). The CDR3 covers 15 residues. The V end was cut by 1 base, the J end by 2 bases, with 12 bases between. This chain's CDR3 is CASSIGVGYTYEQYF. The CDR3 DNA reads TGTGCCAGTAGTATAGGTGTGGGATATACCTACGAGCAGTACTTC. Combining the CDR3 with reference TRBV19 and TRBJ2-7 gives the whole variable domain DGGITQSPKYLFRKEGQNVTLSCEQNLNHDAMYWYRQDPGQGLRLIYYSQIVNDFQKGDIAEGYSVSREKKESFPLTVTSAQKNPTAFYLCASSIGVGYTYEQYFGPGTRLTVT.

The CDR3 region has the DNA TGCAGCGTTGAACCTAGCGGGGGGCCCACAGATACGCAGTATTTT. It yields the protein CSVEPSGGPTDTQYF. V usage is TRBV29-1 and J usage is TRBJ2-3; 11 bases match TRBD2. Trimming removed 2 bases from V and 2 bases from J; junction bases left unmatched: 3. This CDR3 is built from 15 residues. Germline values: CDR1 SQVTM, CDR2 ANQGSEA.

This clonotype was recorded many times. This rearrangement joins TRBV20-1 to TRBJ1-5, with 9 bases identical to TRBD1. The trim removed 4 bases at V and 5 bases at J, leaving 3 bases unmatched. CDR3 length: 13 residues. CDR1 and CDR2 from the germline V gene are DFQATT and SNEGSKA (reference sequence). The CDR3 bases are TGCAGTGCTACCAGACAGGGGGATCAGCCCCAGCATTTT. It codes for CSATRQGDQPQHF.

This clonotype was observed at least ten times. The chain recombines TRBV12-3 or TRBV12-4 with TRBJ1-2; D is uncertain. V was clipped by 1 base and J by 3 bases, with 3 bases between them. The CDR3 has 12 amino acids. CDR3 coding DNA: TGTGCCAGCAGTTTAGGTTACTATGGCTACACCTTC. Translated: CASSLGYYGYTF.

This clonotype was seen many times. The V gene is TRBV3-1, the J gene TRBJ2-5; 11 bases agree with TRBD2. Germline V gives CDR1 LGHDT, CDR2 YNNKEL (reference sequence). This CDR3 region has 15 residues. J gave up 4 bases and V 4 bases, and 5 bases lay outside the gene matches. This CDR3 is CASSRTSGGGETQYF. CDR3 sequence (DNA): TGTGCCAGCAGCCGTACTAGCGGGGGAGGAGAGACCCAGTACTTC.

Ten or more counts support this clonotype. This sequence joins TRBV20-1 and TRBJ2-7; TRBD2 aligns across 9 bases. CDR3 length: 13 residues. Germline CDR1 reads DFQATT; CDR2 reads SNEGSKA (reference sequence). Trimming took 3 bases from V and 1 from J; bases not matched to a gene: 1. The CDR3, as DNA: TGCAGTGCTAGGCGGGGGGGTTCCTACGAGCAGTACTTC. Translation: CSARRGGSYEQYF.

V and J are TRBV19 and TRBJ2-5; D uncertain. Germline lookup yields CDR1 LNHDA and CDR2 SQIVND (reference sequence). Trimming removed 3 bases at V and 4 bases at J, with 12 bases between. This CDR3 is built from 14 residues. The CDR3 reads CASSMAAQGETQYF. Written as DNA, the CDR3 is TGTGCCAGTAGTATGGCCGCCCAAGGAGAGACCCAGTACTTC.

This clonotype has a count of ten or more. This chain links TRBV2 with TRBJ2-2; possibly TRBD2 for D (5 bases). The germline gives CDR1 SNHLY, CDR2 FYNNEI. CDR3 length equals 14 residues. V was pared by 8 bases and J by 5 bases, with 15 bases between. The DNA of the CDR3 is TGTGCCAGCCGGGCAGCGACGGGGACCGGGGAGCTGTTTTTT. Its translation is CASRAATGTGELFF. The entire variable domain, with the rest obtained from reference TRBV2 and TRBJ2-2, is as follows: EPEVTQTPSHQVTQMGQEVILRCVPISNHLYFYWYRQILGQKVEFLVSFYNNEISEKSEIFDDQFSVERPDGSNFTLKIRSTKLEDSAMYFCASRAATGTGELFFGEGSRLTVL.

This clonotype has a count of ten or more. This chain connects TRBV12-3 or TRBV12-4 to TRBJ1-5; 9 bases map to TRBD1. The trim removed 6 bases at V and 0 bases at J, leaving 9 bases unmatched. The CDR3 runs to 17 residues. The CDR3 region has the DNA TGTGCCAGCAGCCTGGGACAGGGAGGGTATAGCAATCAGCCCCAGCATTTT. Protein sequence: CASSLGQGGYSNQPQHF.

This clonotype came up many times. The chain joins TRBV7-3 to TRBJ1-2; maybe TRBD1 (5 bases). V was trimmed by 0 bases and J by 4 bases, leaving 18 bases between them. Germline values: CDR1 SGHTA, CDR2 FQGTGA. The CDR3 loop spans 17 amino acids. CDR3 in DNA: TGTGCCAGCAGCTTAACGAGATGGACATTGATAGGCTATGGCTACACCTTC. Translated, it gives CASSLTRWTLIGYGYTF. The variable domain in full, completed from reference TRBV7-3 and TRBJ1-2, reads GAGVSQTPSNKVTEKGKYVELRCDPISGHTALYWYRQSLGQGPEFLIYFQGTGAADDSGLPNDRFFAVRPEGSVSTLKIQRTERGDSAVYLCASSLTRWTLIGYGYTFGSGTRLTVV.

At least ten counts were recorded for this clonotype. This chain links TRBV12-3 or TRBV12-4 with TRBJ2-1, with D maybe TRBD1 (5 bases). With 2 bases removed from V and 0 bases from J, the gap between germline ends came to 14 bases. The CDR3 runs 17 residues. The CDR3 DNA sequence: TGTGCCAGCAGTTTATGTCAGCTTAGGGGCTCCTACAATGAGCAGTTCTTC. Translating gives CASSLCQLRGSYNEQFF.